These T cell receptor beta chains were read from a single sample in a study of T-cell reconstitution after alpha-beta-depleted transplantation in children. TCRdb re-called the PCR reads with MiXCR, one entry per CDR3 protein. The repertoire holds roughly 28,000 distinct CDR3 sequences, with 15% to 20% as singletons. The source material was PBMCs, mostly from graft donor cells, sampled 60 days after TCRalphabeta/CD19-depleted stem cell transplant. These receptors all come from a male patient under 10 years old who had a stem cell transplant for acute lymphoblastic leukemia, so the T cells may come from the graft donor. Both conserved end residues are part of each CDR3. D genes are given only for firm matches.

j_call d_call v_call cdr3_aa
TRBJ2-1 TRBD2 TRBV7-9 CASSSRARGSSYNEQFF
TRBJ2-3 TRBD2 TRBV10-2 CASSLASGASTDTQYF
TRBJ2-7 TRBD2 TRBV29-1 CSVGLAGGYEQYF
TRBJ1-1 TRBD1 TRBV7-2 CASSPETGVNTEAFF
TRBJ2-1 NA TRBV12-3/TRBV12-4 CASSLARGEQFF
TRBJ2-7 NA TRBV7-9 CASSGGGRASYEQYF
TRBJ2-1 NA TRBV6-2/TRBV6-3 CASSPYNEQFF
TRBJ2-1 TRBD2 TRBV20-1 CSARGGTSGRAYNEQFF
TRBJ2-7 NA TRBV7-3 CASSRGRTYEQYF
TRBJ2-3 NA TRBV6-2/TRBV6-3 CASSRATGALTDTQYF
TRBJ1-3 NA TRBV12-3/TRBV12-4 CASSFSTPGNTIYF
TRBJ2-2 NA TRBV6-2/TRBV6-3 CASGKRSTGELFF
TRBJ1-1 NA TRBV6-6 CASSLNFNTEAFF
TRBJ1-3 NA TRBV11-3 CASSLDASSGNTIYF
TRBJ2-7 TRBD2 TRBV15 CATSIHPGLAGQSSYEQYF
TRBJ1-4 NA TRBV7-9 CASSRGGVEEKLFF
TRBJ2-7 TRBD2 TRBV6-5 CASSLGLADYEQYF
TRBJ2-3 TRBD2 TRBV5-1 CASSLGTSGGDTQYF
TRBJ2-1 TRBD2 TRBV15 CATVVRSSSGIHNEQFF
TRBJ2-3 NA TRBV10-2 CASSLSGDTDTQYF
TRBJ2-5 TRBD1 TRBV28 CASSFRSGGWTQYF
TRBJ2-5 NA TRBV3-1 CASSQDQGQETQYF
TRBJ1-6 NA TRBV11-2 CASSSGADNSPLHF
TRBJ2-7 NA TRBV7-6 CASSLAPLGSSYEQYF
TRBJ2-7 NA TRBV4-3 CASSQEGGTVYEQYF
TRBJ1-5 TRBD1 TRBV7-9 CASSDTGGGPNQPQHF
TRBJ1-1 NA TRBV11-3 CASSSRTSRAFF
TRBJ2-7 TRBD1 TRBV20-1 CSARDWRTGSFGYEQYF
TRBJ1-1 NA TRBV20-1 CSAPAGYTEAFF
TRBJ1-1 NA TRBV29-1 CSVSRPVGLMNTEAFF
TRBJ2-1 TRBD1 TRBV29-1 CSVMGQGSYNEQFF
TRBJ2-7 NA TRBV5-7 CAMGAGLISEQYF
TRBJ1-5 NA TRBV7-2 CASSLTGGIRQPQHF
TRBJ2-5 TRBD2 TRBV9 CASSRTSGDQETQYF
TRBJ1-4 TRBD1 TRBV10-3 CAISEWQGDRLFF
TRBJ2-5 NA TRBV5-1 CASSLANNRETQYF
TRBJ1-5 NA TRBV6-6 CASSSHSTPNQPQHF
TRBJ2-1 TRBD2 TRBV7-3 CASSPYFLSGGPNDEQFF
TRBJ2-2 TRBD2 TRBV20-1 CSARVFGGGAGELFF
TRBJ1-2 NA TRBV7-8 CASSPMGGSSGYTF
TRBJ2-5 NA TRBV5-6 CASSPTDWYQETQYF
TRBJ2-6 NA TRBV11-1 CALGGSTGFWSGANVLTF
TRBJ1-1 NA TRBV20-1 CSAQYFGGTEAFF
TRBJ2-2 NA TRBV12-3/TRBV12-4 CASSLSGVTGELFF
TRBJ1-4 TRBD1 TRBV12-3/TRBV12-4 CASSFYSLTGRAATNEKLFF
TRBJ2-2 NA TRBV7-8 CASSPRLTGELFF
TRBJ2-7 NA TRBV7-2 CASSPWIRGEQYF
TRBJ2-7 NA TRBV20-1 CSAGGGASHEQYF
TRBJ2-5 NA TRBV3-1 CASSRGTKETQYF
NA TRBD2 TRBV3-1 CASSPTSGVFKETQYF
TRBJ2-2 NA TRBV5-1 CASSPDPDTGELFF